One sample yielded the 3 T cell receptor beta chains listed below, sequenced in a study of post-analysis software for immune sequencing data. Study outcomes and limitations: Controls had lower frequencies than patients of about 5 TRBV segments, which included TRBV5-6, TRBV5-1 and TRBV20-1.

Each TCR beta cDNA library carried unique molecular identifiers. TCRdb fed the PCR reads into MiXCR, producing one record per CDR3 protein. The sample consists of hundreds of thousands of distinct CDR3 sequences, 25% to 30% of them appearing once. Their antigen targets remain unknown. The sample taken for sequencing was blood. These receptors were obtained from a girl aged 10 to 17 with multiple sclerosis.

This clonotype was detected many times. V is TRBV5-8 and J is TRBJ2-6; D is ambiguous. From germline, CDR1 is SGHTS and CDR2 YDEGEE. This CDR3 has 13 amino acids. Deletions cut 2 bases from V and 2 bases from J, with 2 bases between. The CDR3: CASSFTGANVLTF. As DNA, the CDR3 is TGTGCCAGCAGCTTTACTGGGGCCAACGTCCTGACTTTC.

This clonotype appeared a few times. The chain carries TRBV14 and TRBJ1-6; 8 bases fit TRBD1. CDR1 and CDR2 from the germline V gene are SGHDN and FVKESK. The CDR3 is made up of 17 amino acids. Unmatched junction bases numbered 13, after V lost 2 bases and J lost 10 bases. CDR3 bases: TGTGCCAGCAGCCAACGGACAGGGTCCCCGTTCGGGTCACCCCTCCACTTT. Its protein product is CASSQRTGSPFGSPLHF.

V is TRBV6-5 and J is TRBJ2-4; D may match TRBD1 or TRBD2 (5 bases each). The CDR3 length is 12 residues. Germline V lookup: CDR1 MNHEY, CDR2 SVGAGI. The ends were cut back, 6 bases at V and 7 bases at J, with 10 bases in the middle. Here the CDR3 reads CASRAGANIQYF. The CDR3 nucleotides read TGTGCCAGCAGAGCCGGGGCGAACATTCAGTACTTC.